This passage covers 18 T cell receptor beta chains from one sample sequenced in a study of cytomegalovirus exposure and HLA in healthy donors. The primer mix had 60 Vbeta and 13 Jbeta primers. The method was immunoSEQ multiplex PCR; TCRdb's version includes in-frame clones alone and lacks a portion of them. The top ten clones hold 1.5% to 2% of a sample with 120,000 or so clones, approximately 80% of them seen once. The sample was PBMCs. These receptors were collected from a man between 35 and 55 years old in good health and CMV-seronegative.

This chain joins TRBV10-1 and TRBJ2-1; 7 bases are a match to TRBD1. This CDR3 region has 14 residues. Germline loops: CDR1 WNHNN, CDR2 SYGVQD (reference sequence). Germline trimming cut 6 bases from V and 8 bases from J; bases unmatched to any gene: 10. CDR3 DNA sequence: TGCGCCAGCAGCACCGGGACAGCTCTCCATGAGCAGTTCTTC. Protein sequence: CASSTGTALHEQFF.

V usage is TRBV6-6 and J usage is TRBJ1-6; TRBD1 aligns across 8 bases. This CDR3 comprises 13 residues. Unmatched junction bases numbered 4, after V lost 4 bases and J lost 11 bases. Germline V gives CDR1 MNHNY, CDR2 SVGAGI (reference sequence). DNA for the CDR3: TGTGCCAGCAGTTCCGGACAGGGAGCACCCCTCCACTTT. It yields the protein CASSSGQGAPLHF.

V gene TRBV11-2 combines with J gene TRBJ1-1; D is possibly TRBD1 (6 bases). The V and J ends lost 0 bases and 5 bases respectively, with 13 bases between them. Germline lookup yields CDR1 SGHAT and CDR2 FQNNGV. The CDR3 length is 15 residues. CDR3 sequence reads: CASSLDLRQETEAFF. CDR3 in DNA: TGTGCCAGCAGCTTAGACCTAAGACAGGAGACTGAAGCTTTCTTT.

This chain connects TRBV9 to TRBJ2-1; 14 bases line up with TRBD2. With V trimmed by 2 bases and J by 9 bases, 10 bases remained unmatched. The germline V gene encodes CDR1 SGDLS and CDR2 YYNGEE. The CDR3 spans 17 residues. The CDR3 DNA is TGTGCCAGCAGCGTCTTCCAGGGACTAGCGGGAGCGGTTGAGCAGTTCTTC. Protein product: CASSVFQGLAGAVEQFF.

About this clone: At one end the junction does not follow the germline gene, possibly because of a read error. The gene calls are TRBV7-9 and TRBJ2-7, with D tentatively TRBD1 (5 bases). This CDR3 region has 12 residues. CDR1 is SEHNR, CDR2 FQNEAQ, per germline (reference sequence). The CDR3 DNA sequence: TGTTCCAGCAGCCAAACAGGCTACGAGCAGTACTTC. This codes for CSSSQTGYEQYF.

The V and J genes are TRBV18 and TRBJ2-5, with a possible D match to TRBD1 (5 bases). Germline CDR1 KGHSH, CDR2 LQKENI. V was shortened by 8 bases and J by 5 bases, with 6 bases between the two germline ends. The CDR3 spans 10 residues. The CDR3 coding sequence is TGTGCCAGCAAGGGGGAGACCCAGTACTTC. Protein sequence: CASKGETQYF.

The chain links TRBV19 to TRBJ1-1; possibly TRBD1 for D (5 bases). Trimming cost V 7 bases and J 1 base, with 19 bases left between them. Per germline, CDR1 LNHDA and CDR2 SQIVND (reference sequence). The CDR3 spans 16 residues. CDR3 residues: CASTRKPQGGNTEAFF. CDR3 bases: TGTGCCAGTACCCGGAAACCCCAGGGAGGGAACACTGAAGCTTTCTTT. Full variable domain (missing parts from reference TRBV19 and TRBJ1-1): DGGITQSPKYLFRKEGQNVTLSCEQNLNHDAMYWYRQDPGQGLRLIYYSQIVNDFQKGDIAEGYSVSREKKESFPLTVTSAQKNPTAFYLCASTRKPQGGNTEAFFGQGTRLTVV.

This CDR3 reads CARITAGGPYEQYF. As DNA, the CDR3 is TGTGCCAGAATTACGGCGGGAGGTCCCTACGAGCAGTACTTC. This sequence joins TRBV5-3 and TRBJ2-7; TRBD2 matches 8 bases. TRBV5-3 is an ORF; its function is uncertain. The CDR3 is 14 amino acids. With 6 bases clipped from V and 2 bases from J, the junction kept 7 bases outside the gene matches.

There are a few counts of this clone. The chain recombines TRBV4-3 with TRBJ2-1, with TRBD2 identical over 10 bases. With 3 bases clipped from V and 5 bases from J, the junction kept 4 bases outside the gene matches. The CDR3 consists of 15 residues. Germline V gene sequence: CDR1 LGHNA, CDR2 YSLEER. The CDR3 is CASSQERGGNNEQFF. In DNA form, the CDR3 reads TGCGCCAGCAGCCAGGAGCGGGGGGGTAACAATGAGCAGTTCTTC.

The chain recombines TRBV9 with TRBJ1-1; the match to TRBD1 covers 10 bases. The J segment lost 4 bases and the V segment lost 0 bases, leaving 9 bases of the junction unmatched. Looked up from germline, CDR1 is SGDLS and CDR2 is YYNGEE. The CDR3 has 17 residues. The CDR3 coding sequence is TGTGCCAGCAGCGTAGACCCCGGGACAGGGGTGTCCACTGAAGCTTTCTTT. It specifies CASSVDPGTGVSTEAFF.

This clone ranks as medium-sized. This sequence joins TRBV18 and TRBJ1-6, with D possibly being TRBD1 (5 bases). CDR3 length: 14 amino acids. V lost 4 bases and J 5 bases, leaving 9 bases between the germline ends. CDR1 and CDR2 from the germline V gene are KGHSH and LQKENI. The CDR3 loop is CASSLDRNNSPLHF. The CDR3 region has the DNA TGTGCCAGCTCACTCGACAGAAATAATTCACCCCTCCACTTT.

Comment on this clone: A junction boundary mismatches the germline segment, possibly from a read error. The chain uses TRBV6-5 and TRBJ2-4; D is perhaps TRBD1 (5 bases). Germline V gene sequence: CDR1 MNHEY, CDR2 SVGAGI. CDR3 length: 15 residues. The CDR3 DNA reads as TGTGCCAGCAGGTCTTACAGGATAGCCAAAAACAGTCAGTACTTC. It specifies CASRSYRIAKNSQYF.

This chain uses TRBV10-3 with TRBJ2-3, with a weak D call TRBD2 (6 bases). The CDR3 sequence is 15 residues long. CDR1 is ENHRY, CDR2 SYGVKD, per germline. V dropped 5 bases and J dropped 2 bases, with 14 bases sitting between them. DNA for the CDR3: TGTGCCATCAGTTCCGGGACTGGATACACAGATACGCAGTATTTT. Its translation is CAISSGTGYTDTQYF.

J is TRBJ1-2 and V is TRBV29-1, with D possibly TRBD1 on 5 matching bases. The CDR3 runs 11 residues. Per the germline V gene, CDR1 is SQVTM and CDR2 is ANQGSEA. V was cut by 7 bases and J by 5 bases, with 11 bases left in between. In DNA form, the CDR3 reads TGCAGCGCGGGGGGAGTATATGGCTACACCTTC. Translation: CSAGGVYGYTF.

This clone showed up just a few times. This sequence joins TRBV7-9 and TRBJ2-5; D is perhaps TRBD2 (5 bases). The CDR3 spans 11 residues. CDR1 and CDR2 (germline): SEHNR, FQNEAQ (reference sequence). V lost 6 bases and J lost 5, with 7 bases in between. CDR3 coding DNA: TGTGCCAGCAGTTCGGGGGAGACCCAGTACTTC. This translates into CASSSGETQYF.

V gene TRBV4-3 combines with J gene TRBJ2-1; 8 bases map to TRBD1. The CDR3 has 15 residues. CDR1 is LGHNA and CDR2 is YSLEER in the germline V gene. Trimming at V came to 3 bases and at J to 5 bases, leaving 6 bases not matched to a gene. In DNA form, the CDR3 reads TGCGCCAGCAGCCATGCCGGGACAGGCAACAATGAGCAGTTCTTC. This codes for CASSHAGTGNNEQFF.

A single count supports this clone. The V call is TRBV4-2, the J call TRBJ2-7; D is unresolved. The V gene lost 0 bases and the J gene lost 3 bases, with 3 bases spanning the gap. The V gene's germline CDR1 is LGHNA and CDR2 YNFKEQ. CDR3 length equals 12 residues. CDR3 nucleotides: TGTGCCAGCAGCCAAGACGGCTACGAGCAGTACTTC. This codes for CASSQDGYEQYF.

The V gene is TRBV27, the J gene TRBJ1-6; unclear D gene. Germline CDR1 reads MNHEY; CDR2 reads SMNVEV (reference sequence). The V end lost 3 bases, the J end lost 3 bases, and 6 bases lay between the germline ends. The CDR3 contains 14 residues. CDR3 region: CASSFAGYNSPLHF. CDR3 coding DNA: TGTGCCAGCAGTTTTGCAGGCTATAATTCACCCCTCCACTTT.